The present entry profiles one T cell receptor (beta chain) with its context. The data were taken from a study of cytomegalovirus exposure and HLA in healthy donors. V lost 9 bases to trimming and J lost 4 bases, with 18 bases between them. The CDR3 contains 14 residues. The germline CDR1 and CDR2 sequences are SNHLY and FYNNEI. Assay used: immunoSEQ multiplex PCR; TCRdb lists only in-frame clones, some missing. The repertoire includes about 79,000 clones, more than 85% of them detected once, and around 3.5% sits in the top ten. This chain joins TRBV2 and TRBJ1-1; D gene uncertain. The sequence was collected from a young woman in good health and CMV-seronegative. Sequencing was done on a sample of PBMCs. CDR3: CASCPEGRVTEAFF. DNA of the CDR3: TGTGCCAGTTGCCCCGAAGGGAGGGTCACTGAAGCTTTCTTT.